Presented here are 5 T cell receptor beta chains from one specimen sequenced in a study of post-analysis software for immune sequencing data. Study results and caveats: Comparison of patients with controls showed five TRBV segments more frequent in patients, TRBV5-6, TRBV5-1 and TRBV20-1 among them.

Their target antigens are unknown. The authors incorporated unique molecular identifiers into the TCR beta cDNA libraries. TCRdb re-called the PCR reads with MiXCR, one entry per CDR3 protein. The sample lists 250,000 to 300,000 distinct CDR3 sequences; 36% were seen once. The sample comprised blood. These TCRs come from a girl between 5 and 17 years old with multiple sclerosis.

As to this clonotype: One junction end does not reproduce the germline sequence, and a read error may be involved. The chain has TRBV7-2 and TRBJ2-1; weak D call: TRBD2 (6 bases). The CDR3 extends over 13 amino acids. Germline V CDR1 and CDR2: SGHTA, FQGNSA. The CDR3 nucleotides read TGTGCCGGCAGCTTTGGCGGGGTACGAGAGCAGTTCTTC. This codes for CAGSFGGVREQFF.

This chain uses TRBV5-1 with TRBJ2-2, with D unresolved. The CDR3 consists of 14 residues. Trimming pared 4 bases from V and 6 bases from J, leaving 13 bases between. In germline, CDR1 is SGHRS, CDR2 YFSETQ. The CDR3 spells CASSPFLEAGELFF. As DNA, the CDR3 is TGCGCCAGCAGCCCCTTCCTAGAAGCCGGGGAGCTGTTTTTT.

This clonotype has at least ten counts. The chain links TRBV20-1 to TRBJ2-1; no clear D. The length of the CDR3 is 15 residues. The germline V gene encodes CDR1 DFQATT and CDR2 SNEGSKA (reference sequence). The V end lost 0 bases, the J end lost 0 bases, and 9 bases lay between the germline ends. The CDR3 DNA reads as TGCAGTGCTAGAGACGCGCTGAGCTCCTACAATGAGCAGTTCTTC. This sequence encodes CSARDALSSYNEQFF.

This clonotype was seen many times. This chain links TRBV7-3 with TRBJ2-1, with D unclear. V was clipped by 3 bases and J by 10 bases, with 13 bases between them. The CDR3 totals 13 residues. Germline assignment: CDR1 SGHTA and CDR2 FQGTGA. The CDR3 DNA reads as TGTGCCAGCAGCTTGGACCTACGCGGCGAGCAGTTCTTC. It is translated as CASSLDLRGEQFF.

This clonotype appeared once. The V and J genes are TRBV20-1 and TRBJ2-3; 10 positions agree with TRBD2. The CDR3 consists of 18 residues. Per germline, CDR1 DFQATT and CDR2 SNEGSKA (reference sequence). The V and J ends lost 3 bases and 1 base, in that order; junction bases with no gene match: 13. CDR3 in amino acids: CSARGGTLLAGGTDTQYF. DNA of the CDR3: TGCAGTGCTAGGGGGGGAACCTTGCTAGCGGGAGGCACAGATACGCAGTATTTT.